Below are 30 T cell receptor beta chains sequenced from a single sample in a study of T-cell reconstitution after alpha-beta-depleted transplantation in children. TCRbeta library construction was performed incorporating unique molecular identifiers. TCRdb used MiXCR to reprocess the PCR reads, holding one entry per CDR3 protein. The sample comprises about 310,000 distinct CDR3 sequences, 23% of which are singletons, and 9.5% to 13% rests with the top ten. Sequencing used PBMCs, mostly from graft donor cells, obtained 180 days after TCRalphabeta/CD19-depleted stem cell transplant. The source is a male patient aged 5 to 17 who had a stem cell transplant for acute lymphoblastic leukemia, so the T cells may come from the graft donor.

This clonotype has only a few counts. The V and J genes are TRBV27 and TRBJ1-1; D is ambiguous. V was shortened by 3 bases and J by 6 bases, with 11 bases between the two germline ends. This CDR3 is 13 amino acids long. From germline, CDR1 is MNHEY and CDR2 SMNVEV (reference sequence). For the CDR3, the DNA is TGTGCCAGCAGTTTCATCTTGGGGTCTGAAGCTTTCTTT. Amino acid sequence: CASSFILGSEAFF.

The CDR3 DNA reads TGTGCCAGCAGCTTAGTTTGGATCGGGGGTTCCACAGATACGCAGTATTTT. Protein product: CASSLVWIGGSTDTQYF. The chain joins TRBV7-6 to TRBJ2-3; possibly TRBD2 for D (6 bases). Between the trimmed V and J ends, which lost 1 base and 2 bases, there was a span of 16 bases. CDR1 is SGHVS, CDR2 FNYEAQ, per germline. This CDR3 spans 17 amino acids. Complete variable domain (other parts from reference TRBV7-6 and TRBJ2-3): GAGVSQSPRYKVTKRGQDVALRCDPISGHVSLYWYRQALGQGPEFLTYFNYEAQQDKSGLPNDRFSAERPEGSISTLTIQRTEQRDSAMYRCASSLVWIGGSTDTQYFGPGTRLTVL.

This clonotype came up many times. The V gene is TRBV5-1, the J gene TRBJ2-7; D may be TRBD2 (5 bases). The germline gives CDR1 SGHRS, CDR2 YFSETQ. Trimming removed 1 base from V and 0 bases from J, with 11 bases in between. CDR3 length: 15 amino acids. The CDR3 DNA is TGCGCCAGCAGCTTGATCGTAGCGACCTCCTACGAGCAGTACTTC. The encoded protein is CASSLIVATSYEQYF.

This clonotype was counted ten times or more. The chain couples TRBV7-2 to TRBJ2-5; D gene ambiguous. CDR3 length: 12 amino acids. The V end was cut by 5 bases, the J end by 5 bases, with 9 bases between. Germline values: CDR1 SGHTA, CDR2 FQGNSA. The CDR3 nucleotides are TGTGCCAGCAGCCTCATAAGGGAGACCCAGTACTTC. Translated: CASSLIRETQYF.

This clonotype came up a few times. The chain carries TRBV10-3 and TRBJ1-4; 7 positions match TRBD1. The CDR3 is 14 amino acids. CDR1 and CDR2 from the germline V gene are ENHRY and SYGVKD. V shed 9 bases and J 4 bases; nucleotides not matched to a gene: 8. CDR3 amino acids: CAISRQGRNEKLFF. The CDR3 DNA sequence: TGTGCCATTTCCCGACAGGGCCGTAATGAAAAACTGTTTTTT.

The V gene is TRBV15, the J gene TRBJ2-7; unclear D gene. Germline V gene data show CDR1 as LNHNV and CDR2 as YYDKDF (reference sequence). The CDR3 totals 16 residues. With 3 bases removed from V and 1 base from J, the gap between germline ends came to 16 bases. CDR3 loop: CATSRAIGQESYEQYF. CDR3 sequence (DNA): TGTGCCACCAGCAGGGCCATTGGGCAGGAATCCTACGAGCAGTACTTC. Supplemented by reference TRBV15 and TRBJ2-7, the full variable domain reads DAMVIQNPRYQVTQFGKPVTLSCSQTLNHNVMYWYQQKSSQAPKLLFHYYDKDFNNEADTPDNFQSRRPNTSFCFLDIRSPGLGDTAMYLCATSRAIGQESYEQYFGPGTRLTVT.

The table lists this clonotype with a few counts. The gene calls are TRBV7-8 and TRBJ2-1; D unclear. Trimming pared 1 base from V and 5 bases from J, leaving 18 bases between. The CDR3 is 17 residues long. The germline CDR1 and CDR2 sequences are SGHVS and FQNEAQ. Written as DNA, the CDR3 is TGTGCCAGCAGCTTAGTCCAGAATTCCCCTCCTAACAATGAGCAGTTCTTC. Protein: CASSLVQNSPPNNEQFF.

In nucleotides, the CDR3 is TGCGCCAGCAGCCAGCGGACTAGCGGGATAAAAGGGGAGCTGTTTTTT. It specifies CASSQRTSGIKGELFF. The chain is built from TRBV4-1 and TRBJ2-2, with TRBD2 matching 12 bases. The CDR3 is 16 amino acids. CDR1 and CDR2 (germline): MGHRA, YSYEKL. V trimming: 3 bases; J trimming: 8 bases; junction bases outside the gene matches: 7.

This chain links TRBV12-3 or TRBV12-4 with TRBJ2-3, with TRBD2 as a possible D gene (6 bases). The CDR3 length is 14 residues. Trimming stripped 3 bases from V and 3 bases from J, with 10 bases between. Here the CDR3 reads CASSLGTSTDTQYF. The CDR3 DNA reads as TGTGCCAGCAGTTTGGGGACTTCGACAGATACGCAGTATTTT.

This chain uses TRBV2 with TRBJ2-1; D may be TRBD2 (6 bases). Germline CDR1 reads SNHLY; CDR2 reads FYNNEI. The CDR3 totals 11 residues. CDR3 nucleotide sequence: TGTGCGAGCTGGGCGGGACATGAGCAGTTCTTC. Residues: CASWAGHEQFF.

This clonotype was seen a handful of times. The chain links TRBV4-1 to TRBJ1-1, with a weak D call TRBD1 (5 bases). This CDR3 comprises 13 residues. Germline-derived CDR1 and CDR2 are MGHRA and YSYEKL. The V gene lost 2 bases and the J gene lost 6 bases, with 10 bases spanning the gap. In nucleotides, the CDR3 is TGCGCCAGCAGCCAATTTAGGGGCCCTGAAGCTTTCTTT. It specifies CASSQFRGPEAFF.

This clonotype has just a few counts. The CDR3 region is CASRLDRSSYEQYF. The CDR3, as DNA: TGTGCCAGCAGACTCGACAGGAGCTCCTACGAGCAGTACTTC. The chain has TRBV6-5 and TRBJ2-7; weak D call: TRBD1 (6 bases). The germline CDR1 and CDR2 sequences are MNHEY and SVGAGI. The CDR3 is 14 residues long. V was shortened by 6 bases and J by 0 bases, with 12 bases between the two germline ends.

The rearrangement joins TRBV20-1 to TRBJ2-1; possible D gene TRBD2, 5 bases. With 0 bases removed from V and 4 bases from J, the gap between germline ends came to 16 bases. CDR3 length: 16 residues. Germline CDR1 and CDR2: DFQATT and SNEGSKA (reference sequence). CDR3 nucleotide sequence: TGCAGTGCTAGAGAATCCGCTACGGGGAGATACAATGAGCAGTTCTTC. The encoded protein is CSARESATGRYNEQFF.

This clonotype was observed a handful of times. The V call is TRBV7-3, the J call TRBJ2-1; possibly TRBD2 for D (6 bases). Trimming removed 8 bases at V and 4 bases at J, with 18 bases between. Germline loops: CDR1 SGHTA, CDR2 FQGTGA. The CDR3 length is 15 residues. The CDR3 coding sequence is TGTGCCAGCTCTCCCGGGGGAAGGAGTTACAATGAGCAGTTCTTC. This translates into CASSPGGRSYNEQFF.

The CDR3 DNA sequence: TGTGCCAGCAGCCCTATAAGAATACCTAGCGGGAGCTCCTACGAGCAGTACTTC. Encoded protein: CASSPIRIPSGSSYEQYF. This chain joins TRBV3-1 and TRBJ2-7; 10 bases align to TRBD2. V lost 4 bases to trimming and J lost 0 bases; unmatched junction nucleotides: 12. CDR3 length: 18 residues. Germline V gene data show CDR1 as LGHDT and CDR2 as YNNKEL (reference sequence).

V usage is TRBV5-6 and J usage is TRBJ2-3; D ambiguous. The CDR3 has 13 residues. V was shortened by 4 bases and J by 0 bases, with 6 bases between the two germline ends. CDR1 is SGHDT, CDR2 YYEEEE, per germline. CDR3 sequence reads: CASSLRSTDTQYF. DNA of the CDR3: TGTGCCAGCAGCCTCCGCAGCACAGATACGCAGTATTTT.

This clonotype was found a few times. The chain employs TRBV2 and TRBJ1-4; D is uncertain. The germline V gene encodes CDR1 SNHLY and CDR2 FYNNEI. V was pared by 3 bases and J by 4 bases, with 9 bases between. This CDR3 region has 14 residues. The CDR3 DNA reads as TGTGCCAGCAGTGATTGGGATCTTAATGAAAAACTGTTTTTT. This sequence encodes CASSDWDLNEKLFF. Full variable domain (missing parts from reference TRBV2 and TRBJ1-4): EPEVTQTPSHQVTQMGQEVILRCVPISNHLYFYWYRQILGQKVEFLVSFYNNEISEKSEIFDDQFSVERPDGSNFTLKIRSTKLEDSAMYFCASSDWDLNEKLFFGSGTQLSVL.

This clonotype was detected only a few times. The chain is built from TRBV5-1 and TRBJ2-1; perhaps D is TRBD1 or TRBD2 (5 bases each). Germline V gene lookup returns CDR1 SGHRS and CDR2 YFSETQ. The CDR3 covers 15 residues. V gave up 3 bases and J gave up 4 bases, with 14 bases separating them. Here the CDR3 DNA reads TGCGCCAGCAGCTCGCCGGGGACGCCATACAATGAGCAGTTCTTC. Translation gives CASSSPGTPYNEQFF.

The chain uses TRBV12-3 or TRBV12-4 and TRBJ1-5; 8 bases are shared with TRBD1. Trimming cost V 5 bases and J 0 bases; bases outside gene matches: 12. There are 18 residues in the CDR3. CDR3 bases: TGTGCCAGCAGTGGGCCAGGGGGCCGCGGGGGTAGCAATCAGCCCCAGCATTTT. This sequence encodes CASSGPGGRGGSNQPQHF.

This clonotype was seen at least ten times. The chain carries TRBV12-3 or TRBV12-4 and TRBJ2-7, with unresolved D. Trimming removed 3 bases at V and 7 bases at J, with 13 bases between. This CDR3 is 13 amino acids long. The CDR3: CASSFSQIGEQYF. CDR3 DNA: TGTGCCAGCAGTTTCTCTCAGATAGGAGAGCAGTACTTC.

The chain uses TRBV7-9 and TRBJ2-6, with 7 bases that match TRBD1. CDR3 length equals 17 residues. V lost 0 bases, J lost 3 bases, and 5 bases stayed unmatched. The germline CDR1 and CDR2 sequences are SEHNR and FQNEAQ (reference sequence). The CDR3: CASSLATGKIGANVLTF. CDR3 DNA sequence: TGTGCCAGCAGCTTAGCGACAGGGAAGATTGGGGCCAACGTCCTGACTTTC.

This clonotype was seen more than once but under ten times. The rearrangement links TRBV4-2 to TRBJ2-1, with unresolved D. V was clipped by 7 bases and J by 4 bases, with 11 bases between them. Germline V gene sequence: CDR1 LGHNA, CDR2 YNFKEQ. This CDR3 contains 13 residues. CDR3 residues: CASNKLGYNEQFF. In DNA form, the CDR3 reads TGTGCCAGCAACAAACTGGGGTACAATGAGCAGTTCTTC.

This clonotype was detected a few times. The chain joins TRBV7-7 to TRBJ2-5, with no clear D. The CDR3 covers 15 residues. Trimming shortened V by 2 bases and J by 2 bases, and 12 bases separated the two germline ends. Germline V lookup: CDR1 SSHAT, CDR2 FNYEAQ (reference sequence). In DNA, the CDR3 is TGTGCCAGCAGCTTAACGGTAACGGCTCAAGAGACCCAGTACTTC. The encoded protein is CASSLTVTAQETQYF.

V usage is TRBV10-3 and J usage is TRBJ2-5, with TRBD1 as a possible D gene (6 bases). CDR3 size: 13 residues. The ends were cut back, 11 bases at V and 1 base at J, with 14 bases in the middle. The germline gives CDR1 ENHRY, CDR2 SYGVKD. CDR3 sequence reads: CAARDIRQETQYF. For the CDR3, the DNA is TGTGCCGCCCGGGACATCCGCCAAGAGACCCAGTACTTC.

This chain connects TRBV7-9 to TRBJ2-1; no firm D call. Germline V CDR1 and CDR2: SEHNR, FQNEAQ (reference sequence). CDR3 length equals 17 residues. V gave up 0 bases and J gave up 1 base, with 13 bases separating them. CDR3 in amino acids: CASSLAPPPESYNEQFF. CDR3 sequence (DNA): TGTGCCAGCAGCTTAGCGCCTCCTCCCGAGTCCTACAATGAGCAGTTCTTC.

The genes are TRBV20-1 and TRBJ2-5; a possible D gene is TRBD2 (5 bases). V was cut by 3 bases and J by 4 bases, with 12 bases left in between. Germline CDR1 is DFQATT and CDR2 is SNEGSKA (reference sequence). The CDR3 is 13 residues long. The CDR3 bases are TGCAGTGCTAGGCGGCTAGCCCCAGAGACCCAGTACTTC. This codes for CSARRLAPETQYF.

The chain uses TRBV6-1 and TRBJ1-5, with D possibly TRBD1 on 5 matching bases. V was shortened by 5 bases and J by 0 bases, with 14 bases between the two germline ends. The germline gives CDR1 MNHNS, CDR2 SASEGT. The CDR3 is made up of 16 amino acids. CDR3 protein: CASSTLGGDSNQPQHF. CDR3 nucleotide sequence: TGTGCCAGCAGTACGCTTGGGGGGGATAGCAATCAGCCCCAGCATTTT.

V usage is TRBV18 and J usage is TRBJ1-3; D perhaps matches TRBD1 (6 bases). V gave up 3 bases and J gave up 0 bases, with 12 bases separating them. The CDR3 length is 16 residues. CDR1 is KGHSH, CDR2 LQKENI, per germline. The CDR3 region is CASSPGQRSSGNTIYF. The CDR3 nucleotides are TGTGCCAGCTCACCCGGACAGCGAAGCTCTGGAAACACCATATATTTT. Filled out from reference TRBV18 and TRBJ1-3, the complete variable domain reads NAGVMQNPRHLVRRRGQEARLRCSPMKGHSHVYWYRQLPEEGLKFMVYLQKENIIDESGMPKERFSAEFPKEGPSILRIQQVVRGDSAAYFCASSPGQRSSGNTIYFGEGSWLTVV.

The table lists this clonotype with a few counts. This chain links TRBV6-5 with TRBJ2-7, with unresolved D. The CDR3 is 14 amino acids. Deletions cut 0 bases from V and 4 bases from J, with 10 bases between. Per the germline V gene, CDR1 is MNHEY and CDR2 is SVGAGI. This CDR3 is CASSYSDSNYEQYF. CDR3 DNA: TGTGCCAGCAGTTACTCGGATAGCAATTACGAGCAGTACTTC.

This clonotype was detected only once. A junction boundary mismatches the germline segment, possibly from a read error. The rearrangement links TRBV20-1 to TRBJ1-6, with D perhaps TRBD1 (5 bases). In germline, CDR1 is DFQATT, CDR2 SNEGSKA (reference sequence). The CDR3 has 16 amino acids. CDR3 nucleotides: TGCTGTGCTAGACGAACAGGAGACTCCTATAATTCACCCCTCCACTTT. Encoded protein: CCARRTGDSYNSPLHF.